This T cell receptor beta chain was retrieved from a study of Graves' ophthalmopathy and Graves' hyperthyroidism. Across the whole study: Ahead of any treatment, peripheral blood was obtained at the initial diagnosis.

The germline CDR1 and CDR2 sequences are MNHNS and SASEGT. Trimming removed 1 base at V and 1 base at J, with 10 bases between. This CDR3 is 15 amino acids long. From RNA, the CDR3 regions of TCR beta chains were amplified and sequenced. A first-round RT-PCR used HTBI primers, followed by a second-round multiplex PCR. TCRdb re-called the multiplex PCR reads with MiXCR, one entry per CDR3 protein. The repertoire holds some 380,000 distinct CDR3 sequences, over 15% seen once, with about 7% in the top ten. This clonotype was counted ten times or more. The antigen remains unidentified. Study findings and constraints: Blood samples also showed most expanded thyroid clonotypes exceeding 0.001 frequency. The model predicted ophthalmopathy progression with 65% to 71% sensitivity and approximately 72% specificity.

In this cohort's terms, stable hyperthyroidism meant no ophthalmopathy by 18 months of follow-up. The specimen sequenced was peripheral blood. The sequence was obtained from a woman aged 18-29 years with stable Graves' hyperthyroidism. The genes are TRBV6-1 and TRBJ1-2; D remains ambiguous. For the CDR3, the DNA is TGTGCCAGCAGTGAAGAGAAGGAGGGTAACTATGGCTACACCTTC. It codes for CASSEEKEGNYGYTF.